This TCR beta chain came from a study of CD8 T cells in Susac syndrome. RNA amounts of roughly 0.45 to 1 ug underwent reverse transcription with random hexamers. TCRdb ran MiXCR on the immunoSEQ multiplex PCR reads and lists one entry per CDR3 protein. The sample contains 55,000 to 70,000 distinct CDR3 sequences, approximately 95% of which appear only once. Germline loops: CDR1 SGHTA, CDR2 FQGNSA. CDR3 length: 15 residues. Deletions cut 4 bases from V and 4 bases from J, with 16 bases between. The gene calls are TRBV7-2 and TRBJ2-5, with a weak D call TRBD2 (5 bases). The clonotype originates from a human donor in good health. The sample was CD8+ T cells from PBMCs. CDR3 sequence (DNA): TGTGCCAGCAGCTCCGGGGTTCAACGTGGAGAGACCCAGTACTTC. Its translation: CASSSGVQRGETQYF.